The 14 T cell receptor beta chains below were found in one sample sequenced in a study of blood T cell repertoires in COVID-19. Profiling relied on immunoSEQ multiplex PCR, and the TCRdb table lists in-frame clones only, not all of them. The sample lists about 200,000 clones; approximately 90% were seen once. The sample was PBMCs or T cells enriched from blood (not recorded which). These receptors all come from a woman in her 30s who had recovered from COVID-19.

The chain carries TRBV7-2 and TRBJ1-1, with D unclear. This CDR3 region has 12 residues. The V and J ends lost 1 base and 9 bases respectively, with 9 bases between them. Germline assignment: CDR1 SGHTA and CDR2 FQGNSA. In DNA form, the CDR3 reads TGTGCCAGCAGCTTAGAACCCAGTCAAGCTTTCTTT. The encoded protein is CASSLEPSQAFF.

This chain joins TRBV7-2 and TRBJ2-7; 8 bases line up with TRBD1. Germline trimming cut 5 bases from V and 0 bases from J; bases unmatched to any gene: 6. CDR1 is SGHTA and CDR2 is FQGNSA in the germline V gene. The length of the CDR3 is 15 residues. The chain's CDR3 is CASSRGGTGSYEQYF. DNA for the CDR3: TGTGCCAGCAGCAGAGGCGGGACAGGCTCCTACGAGCAGTACTTC.

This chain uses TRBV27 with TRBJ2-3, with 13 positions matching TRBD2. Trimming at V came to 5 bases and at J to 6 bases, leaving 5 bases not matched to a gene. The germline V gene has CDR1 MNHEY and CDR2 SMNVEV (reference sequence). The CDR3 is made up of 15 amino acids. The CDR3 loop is CASSRLAGGRDTQYF. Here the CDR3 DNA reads TGTGCCAGCAGTCGACTAGCGGGAGGCCGGGATACGCAGTATTTT.

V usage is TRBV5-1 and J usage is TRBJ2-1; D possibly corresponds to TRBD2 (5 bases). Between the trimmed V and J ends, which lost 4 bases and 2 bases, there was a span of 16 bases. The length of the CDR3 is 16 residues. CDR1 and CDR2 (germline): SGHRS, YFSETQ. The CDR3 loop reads CASSLIGSLTYNEQFF. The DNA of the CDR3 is TGCGCCAGCAGCCTGATAGGGAGTTTGACCTACAATGAGCAGTTCTTC.

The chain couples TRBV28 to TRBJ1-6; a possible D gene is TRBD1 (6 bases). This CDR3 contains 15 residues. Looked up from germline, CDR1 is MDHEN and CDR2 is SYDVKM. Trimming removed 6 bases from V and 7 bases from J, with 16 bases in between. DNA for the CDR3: TGTGCCAGCAGGGGGGCCTTAGGGGAGAATTCACCCCTCCACTTT. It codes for CASRGALGENSPLHF.

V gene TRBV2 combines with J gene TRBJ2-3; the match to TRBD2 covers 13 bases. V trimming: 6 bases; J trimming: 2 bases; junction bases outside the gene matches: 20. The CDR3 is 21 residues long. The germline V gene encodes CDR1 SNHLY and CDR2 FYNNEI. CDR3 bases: TGTGCCAGCAGCCCAAGGTTCGCGACTAGCGGGGGGCCCCTACCCACAGATACGCAGTATTTT. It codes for CASSPRFATSGGPLPTDTQYF.

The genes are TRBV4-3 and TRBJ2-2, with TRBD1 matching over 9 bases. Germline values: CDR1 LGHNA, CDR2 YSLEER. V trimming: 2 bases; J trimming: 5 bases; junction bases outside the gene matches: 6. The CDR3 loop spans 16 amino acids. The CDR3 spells CASSQTGTGYTGELFF. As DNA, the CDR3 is TGCGCCAGCAGCCAAACCGGGACAGGGTATACCGGGGAGCTGTTTTTT.

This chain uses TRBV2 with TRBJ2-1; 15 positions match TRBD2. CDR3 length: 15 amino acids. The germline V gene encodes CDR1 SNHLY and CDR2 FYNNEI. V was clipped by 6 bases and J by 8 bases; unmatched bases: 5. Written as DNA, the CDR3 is TGTGCCAGCAGCCGGACTAGCGGGAGGGTATATGAGCAGTTCTTC. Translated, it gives CASSRTSGRVYEQFF.

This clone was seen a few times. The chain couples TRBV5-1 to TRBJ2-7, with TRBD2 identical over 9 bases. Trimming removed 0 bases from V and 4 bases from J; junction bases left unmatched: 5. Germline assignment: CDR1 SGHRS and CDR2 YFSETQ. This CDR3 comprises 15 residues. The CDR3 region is CASSLEASGNYEQYF. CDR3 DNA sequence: TGCGCCAGCAGCTTGGAGGCTAGCGGGAATTACGAGCAGTACTTC.

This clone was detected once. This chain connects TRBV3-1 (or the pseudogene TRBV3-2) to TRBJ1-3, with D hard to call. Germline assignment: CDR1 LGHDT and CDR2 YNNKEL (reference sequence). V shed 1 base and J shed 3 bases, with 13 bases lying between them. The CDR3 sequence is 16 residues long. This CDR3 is CASSQGIFGDGNTIYF. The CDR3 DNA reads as TGTGCCAGCAGCCAAGGGATTTTTGGAGATGGAAACACCATATATTTT.

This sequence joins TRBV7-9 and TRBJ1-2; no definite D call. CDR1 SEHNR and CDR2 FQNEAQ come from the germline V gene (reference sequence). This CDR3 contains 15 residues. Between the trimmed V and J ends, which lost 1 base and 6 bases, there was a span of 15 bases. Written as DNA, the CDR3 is TGTGCCAGCAGCTTAGGGGTAGGGAGGCCCCATGGCTACACCTTC. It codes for CASSLGVGRPHGYTF.

The CDR3: CASSETDSNQPQHF. As DNA, the CDR3 is TGTGCCAGCAGTGAGACAGATAGCAATCAGCCCCAGCATTTT. The J gene is TRBJ1-5, the V gene TRBV6-1, with D possibly being TRBD1 (5 bases). This CDR3 contains 14 residues. Between the trimmed V and J ends, which lost 3 bases and 0 bases, there was a span of 6 bases. The germline CDR1 and CDR2 sequences are MNHNS and SASEGT.

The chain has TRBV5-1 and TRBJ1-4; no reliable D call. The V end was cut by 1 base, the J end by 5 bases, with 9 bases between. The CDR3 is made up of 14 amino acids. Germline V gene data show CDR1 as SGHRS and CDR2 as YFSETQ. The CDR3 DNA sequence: TGCGCCAGCAGCTTGAGTGTCCAGAATGAAAAACTGTTTTTT. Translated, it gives CASSLSVQNEKLFF.

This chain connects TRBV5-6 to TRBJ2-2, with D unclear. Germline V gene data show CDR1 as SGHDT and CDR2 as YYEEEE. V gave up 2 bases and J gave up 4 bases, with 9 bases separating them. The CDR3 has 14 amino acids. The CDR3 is CASSFLFSTGELFF. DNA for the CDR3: TGTGCCAGCAGCTTTCTTTTCTCCACCGGGGAGCTGTTTTTT. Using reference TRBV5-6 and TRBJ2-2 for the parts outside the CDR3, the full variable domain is DAGVTQSPTHLIKTRGQQVTLRCSPKSGHDTVSWYQQALGQGPQFIFQYYEEEERQRGNFPDRFSGHQFPNYSSELNVNALLLGDSALYLCASSFLFSTGELFFGEGSRLTVL.